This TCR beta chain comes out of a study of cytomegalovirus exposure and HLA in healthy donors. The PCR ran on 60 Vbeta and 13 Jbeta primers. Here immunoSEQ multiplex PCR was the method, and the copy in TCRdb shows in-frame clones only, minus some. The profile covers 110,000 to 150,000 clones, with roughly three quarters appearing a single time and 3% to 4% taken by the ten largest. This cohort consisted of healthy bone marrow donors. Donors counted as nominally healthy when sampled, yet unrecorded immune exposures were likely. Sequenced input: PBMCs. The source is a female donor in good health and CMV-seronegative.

In DNA form, the CDR3 reads TGTGCCAGTAGTCCAGGGTTGAACACTGAAGCTTTCTTT. Translation: CASSPGLNTEAFF. J is TRBJ1-1 and V is TRBV19; maybe TRBD1 (5 bases). CDR1 and CDR2 from the germline V gene are LNHDA and SQIVND (reference sequence). V dropped 5 bases and J dropped 0 bases, with 7 bases sitting between them. The CDR3 length is 13 residues.